This entry lists 31 T cell receptor beta chains sequenced from one sample in a study of T cells in Graves' hyperthyroidism and ophthalmopathy. Template material for amplifying TCR beta CDR3 regions consisted of RNA transcripts. HTBI primers were the set used in a first-round RT-PCR of the TCR CDR3. TCRdb re-called the multiplex PCR reads with MiXCR, one entry per CDR3 protein. The sample shows some 770,000 distinct CDR3 sequences, 16% of them seen only once. Specimen: blood. These receptors were taken from a man aged 18 to 30 with Graves' hyperthyroidism.

In its sample, this clonotype was seen a few times. V gene TRBV2 combines with J gene TRBJ2-2; 10 positions agree with TRBD2. Germline V lookup: CDR1 SNHLY, CDR2 FYNNEI. With V trimmed by 10 bases and J by 7 bases, 12 bases remained unmatched. CDR3 length equals 15 residues. The CDR3 nucleotides read TGTGCCACACATACTAGCGGGAAAGAACTCGGGGAGCTGTTTTTT. Amino acids: CATHTSGKELGELFF.

This clonotype has at least ten counts. V is TRBV7-2 and J is TRBJ1-6; D call uncertain. Trimming shortened V by 1 base and J by 7 bases, and 11 bases separated the two germline ends. Germline CDR1 SGHTA, CDR2 FQGNSA. The CDR3 covers 15 residues. CDR3 bases: TGTGCCAGCAGCTTAGTTAGGCCGGGCAATTCACCCCTCCACTTT. Its protein is CASSLVRPGNSPLHF.

This clonotype has just a few counts. This chain links TRBV20-1 with TRBJ2-7; 7 bases are shared with TRBD2. The length of the CDR3 is 14 residues. Germline values: CDR1 DFQATT, CDR2 SNEGSKA (reference sequence). J lost 7 bases, V lost 0 bases, and 9 bases had no gene match. The chain's CDR3 is CSARDPAGAREQYF. The CDR3 DNA reads as TGCAGTGCTAGAGATCCGGCGGGAGCGCGTGAGCAGTACTTC.

This clonotype appeared once. A much larger clonotype is one base distant, so this may be a read error. The chain uses TRBV2 and TRBJ1-4, with a possible D match to TRBD1 (5 bases). Germline-derived CDR1 and CDR2 are SNHLY and FYNNEI. The CDR3 consists of 14 residues. CDR3 coding DNA: TGTGCCAGCAGAGCGACGGGGGGGGATGAAGAACTGTTTTTT. Its protein is CASRATGGDEELFF.

This clonotype was seen a handful of times. V usage is TRBV19 and J usage is TRBJ2-7, with D uncertain. The CDR3 totals 14 residues. The V gene's germline CDR1 is LNHDA and CDR2 SQIVND (reference sequence). Trimming pared 3 bases from V and 0 bases from J, leaving 9 bases between. The CDR3 sequence is CASSIEVGSYEQYF. CDR3 bases: TGTGCCAGTAGTATCGAAGTGGGCTCCTACGAGCAGTACTTC. The full variable domain, in which reference TRBV19 and TRBJ2-7 provide the parts outside the CDR3, is DGGITQSPKYLFRKEGQNVTLSCEQNLNHDAMYWYRQDPGQGLRLIYYSQIVNDFQKGDIAEGYSVSREKKESFPLTVTSAQKNPTAFYLCASSIEVGSYEQYFGPGTRLTVT.

There are many counts of this clonotype. The V and J genes are TRBV6-1 and TRBJ1-5, with 7 bases identical to TRBD1. The germline CDR1 and CDR2 sequences are MNHNS and SASEGT. V lost 6 bases to trimming and J lost 7 bases; unmatched junction nucleotides: 6. This CDR3 is 13 amino acids long. CDR3 nucleotides: TGTGCCAGCAGGCAAGACAGGGTCCAGCCCCAGCATTTT. Translation gives CASRQDRVQPQHF.

This clonotype was counted only a few times. The chain joins TRBV12-3 or TRBV12-4 to TRBJ2-7; TRBD2 aligns across 14 bases. The CDR3 sequence is 15 residues long. The ends lost 5 bases at V and 4 bases at J; junction bases unmatched: 4. CDR3 DNA: TGTGCCAGCAGTCGGACTAGCGGGAGGAGATACGAGCAGTACTTC. Its protein product is CASSRTSGRRYEQYF.

This clonotype was recorded a few times. The genes are TRBV7-9 and TRBJ1-4, with a possible D match to TRBD1 (5 bases). Trimming took 2 bases from V and 6 from J, leaving 13 bases between them. Germline CDR1 SEHNR, CDR2 FQNEAQ (reference sequence). The CDR3 contains 15 residues. The CDR3 sequence: CASSLSYQGHEKLFF. The CDR3 DNA reads TGTGCCAGCAGCTTATCGTATCAGGGCCATGAAAAACTGTTTTTT.

In its sample, this clonotype was seen many times. This rearrangement joins TRBV28 to TRBJ1-5; 7 bases line up with TRBD1. V was clipped by 4 bases and J by 2 bases; unmatched bases: 8. Germline V gene sequence: CDR1 MDHEN, CDR2 SYDVKM. The CDR3 is 16 amino acids. The CDR3: CASSYSHRGGNQPQHF. DNA for the CDR3: TGTGCCAGCAGTTATTCCCACAGGGGAGGCAATCAGCCCCAGCATTTT.

This clonotype has just a few counts. The chain uses TRBV11-2 and TRBJ2-7, with 7 bases matching TRBD2. The germline gives CDR1 SGHAT, CDR2 FQNNGV. Germline trimming cut 4 bases from V and 2 bases from J; bases unmatched to any gene: 2. The CDR3 consists of 13 residues. CDR3: CASSWAGAYEQYF. Written as DNA, the CDR3 is TGTGCCAGCAGCTGGGCGGGGGCCTACGAGCAGTACTTC. The variable domain in full, completed from reference TRBV11-2 and TRBJ2-7, reads EAGVAQSPRYKIIEKRQSVAFWCNPISGHATLYWYQQILGQGPKLLIQFQNNGVVDDSQLPKDRFSAERLKGVDSTLKIQPAKLEDSAVYLCASSWAGAYEQYFGPGTRLTVT.

This clonotype was counted between two and nine times. This sequence joins TRBV3-1 and TRBJ2-7, with D uncertain. Trimming took 4 bases from V and 0 from J, leaving 13 bases between them. The CDR3 runs 15 residues. Germline loops: CDR1 LGHDT, CDR2 YNNKEL (reference sequence). The CDR3 nucleotides are TGTGCCAGCAGCCTTAGGGCGTTGAGCTCCTACGAGCAGTACTTC. It yields the protein CASSLRALSSYEQYF.

This clonotype showed up just a few times. The V and J genes are TRBV18 and TRBJ2-5, with D possibly called TRBD1 or TRBD2 (5 bases each). CDR1 KGHSH and CDR2 LQKENI come from the germline V gene. The V end was cut by 6 bases, the J end by 5 bases, with 16 bases between. The CDR3 sequence is 14 residues long. CDR3 coding DNA: TGTGCCAGCTCCTATCGGGACCTTGGCGAGACCCAGTACTTC. It codes for CASSYRDLGETQYF.

This clonotype was counted ten times or more. The chain has TRBV27 and TRBJ1-4, with D perhaps matching TRBD1 (5 bases). Trimming removed 3 bases at V and 0 bases at J, with 11 bases between. Germline V CDR1 and CDR2: MNHEY, SMNVEV (reference sequence). The CDR3 is 16 residues long. The CDR3 reads CASSFRDGATNEKLFF. DNA of the CDR3: TGTGCCAGCAGTTTCCGGGACGGTGCAACTAATGAAAAACTGTTTTTT. Using reference TRBV27 and TRBJ1-4 for the parts outside the CDR3, the full variable domain is EAQVTQNPRYLITVTGKKLTVTCSQNMNHEYMSWYRQDPGLGLRQIYYSMNVEVTDKGDVPEGYKVSRKEKRNFPLILESPSPNQTSLYFCASSFRDGATNEKLFFGSGTQLSVL.

This CDR3 reads CATSDLGSPSSYNEQFF. CDR3 DNA sequence: TGTGCCACCAGTGATTTGGGGAGCCCGAGCTCCTACAATGAGCAGTTCTTC. V usage is TRBV24-1 and J usage is TRBJ2-1, with D perhaps matching TRBD2 (5 bases). Trimming cost V 0 bases and J 0 bases, with 11 bases left between them. CDR1 is KGHDR and CDR2 is SFDVKD in the germline V gene. The CDR3 consists of 17 residues.

This chain joins TRBV7-2 and TRBJ2-1; 9 bases map to TRBD2. With 6 bases clipped from V and 10 bases from J, the junction kept 7 bases outside the gene matches. This CDR3 comprises 13 residues. Germline loops: CDR1 SGHTA, CDR2 FQGNSA. The CDR3 protein is CASSRRAGGEQFF. The DNA of the CDR3 is TGTGCCAGCAGTCGAAGGGCGGGAGGGGAGCAGTTCTTC.

Notes on this clonotype: A read error may be the cause here, since a much bigger clone is one base away. The chain is built from TRBV5-1 and TRBJ1-1, with D tentatively TRBD1 (5 bases). Germline-derived CDR1 and CDR2 are SGHRS and YFSETQ. The CDR3 consists of 15 residues. CDR3 coding DNA: TGCGCCGGCAGCTTGGGTGGACATTCGAACACTGAAGCTTTCTTT. It codes for CAGSLGGHSNTEAFF.

The chain employs TRBV7-3 and TRBJ2-1; D may be TRBD2 (5 bases). This CDR3 has 13 amino acids. The V gene lost 5 bases and the J gene lost 7 bases, with 12 bases spanning the gap. The germline CDR1 and CDR2 sequences are SGHTA and FQGTGA. CDR3 nucleotide sequence: TGTGCCAGCAGCACTAACACGGGGAATGAGCAGTTCTTC. Its translation: CASSTNTGNEQFF.

This clonotype was counted a few times. This chain joins TRBV5-1 and TRBJ2-4, with 7 bases fitting TRBD2. The CDR3 spans 13 residues. The J segment lost 8 bases and the V segment lost 1 base, leaving 3 bases of the junction unmatched. Germline CDR1 reads SGHRS; CDR2 reads YFSETQ. In DNA, the CDR3 is TGCGCCAGCAGCTTGCGGGGGGTAGACATTCAGTACTTC. Translating it yields CASSLRGVDIQYF.

The table lists this clonotype with many counts. The chain links TRBV20-1 to TRBJ1-5, with 7 bases matching TRBD1. The CDR3 length is 14 residues. Germline V gives CDR1 DFQATT, CDR2 SNEGSKA (reference sequence). V lost 5 bases to trimming and J lost 3 bases; unmatched junction nucleotides: 7. CDR3 sequence: CSAVDRDYNQPQHF. Here the CDR3 DNA reads TGCAGTGCTGTTGACAGGGATTACAATCAGCCCCAGCATTTT.

This clonotype was seen more than once but under ten times. The gene calls are TRBV20-1 and TRBJ1-6, with TRBD1 as a possible D gene (6 bases). Germline CDR1 DFQATT, CDR2 SNEGSKA (reference sequence). The CDR3 has 15 residues. Trimming cost V 6 bases and J 4 bases, with 16 bases left between them. CDR3 sequence: CSAQRGILYNSPLHF. The DNA for the CDR3 is TGCAGTGCCCAGAGGGGGATCTTATATAATTCACCCCTCCACTTT.

This clonotype showed up many times. The chain links TRBV3-1 to TRBJ1-3, with 7 positions matching TRBD1. CDR1 is LGHDT and CDR2 is YNNKEL in the germline V gene (reference sequence). Trimming took 1 base from V and 3 from J; bases not matched to a gene: 0. CDR3 length: 14 residues. Here the CDR3 reads CASSQGQGGNTIYF. CDR3 bases: TGTGCCAGCAGCCAAGGACAGGGTGGAAACACCATATATTTT.

This clonotype showed up many times. V and J are TRBV27 and TRBJ1-4; TRBD1 aligns across 9 bases. The germline gives CDR1 MNHEY, CDR2 SMNVEV (reference sequence). The CDR3 is 16 residues long. Trimming took 1 base from V and 10 from J; bases not matched to a gene: 10. The CDR3 sequence: CASSLFSGQGFGKLFF. In DNA form, the CDR3 reads TGTGCCAGCAGTTTATTCTCGGGACAGGGCTTTGGAAAACTGTTTTTT.

This clonotype was detected a few times. The chain uses TRBV19 and TRBJ2-3, with 7 bases that match TRBD2. Germline-derived CDR1 and CDR2 are LNHDA and SQIVND (reference sequence). Unmatched junction bases numbered 6, after V lost 2 bases and J lost 4 bases. This CDR3 has 15 amino acids. Here the CDR3 reads CASSIRAGEADTQYF. The CDR3 coding sequence is TGTGCCAGTAGTATAAGGGCGGGAGAAGCAGATACGCAGTATTTT.

This chain links TRBV24-1 with TRBJ2-2; D is possibly TRBD1 (5 bases). Germline CDR1 and CDR2: KGHDR and SFDVKD. The CDR3 has 14 amino acids. Trimming left V 4 bases short and J 6 bases short, with 11 bases between. The DNA for the CDR3 is TGTGCCACCAGTGACCGAACAGGACCCGGGGAGCTGTTTTTT. It specifies CATSDRTGPGELFF.

This clonotype was observed at least ten times. The chain couples TRBV2 to TRBJ2-1; maybe TRBD1 (6 bases). The CDR3 extends over 15 amino acids. Germline values: CDR1 SNHLY, CDR2 FYNNEI. V dropped 7 bases and J dropped 4 bases, with 17 bases sitting between them. CDR3 residues: CASKGSGGPYNEQFF. In DNA, the CDR3 is TGTGCCAGCAAGGGTAGTGGGGGCCCGTACAATGAGCAGTTCTTC.

The rearrangement joins TRBV5-4 to TRBJ2-3, with 7 bases lining up with TRBD2. Trimming took 0 bases from V and 3 from J; bases not matched to a gene: 7. The CDR3 consists of 16 residues. Germline assignment: CDR1 SGHNT and CDR2 YYREEE (reference sequence). The DNA for the CDR3 is TGTGCCAGCAGCTTGGCGGCGGGAGTTAGGACAGATACGCAGTATTTT. It specifies CASSLAAGVRTDTQYF.

There are a few counts of this clonotype. The chain links TRBV29-1 to TRBJ2-1; 14 bases map to TRBD2. The CDR3 spans 15 residues. The germline V gene has CDR1 SQVTM and CDR2 ANQGSEA. Unmatched junction bases numbered 4, after V lost 6 bases and J lost 3 bases. CDR3 sequence (DNA): TGCAGCGTGGGACTAGCGGGAGACCTCTACAATGAGCAGTTCTTC. Amino acids: CSVGLAGDLYNEQFF.

This clonotype has at least ten counts. The V gene is TRBV11-2, the J gene TRBJ1-2; D is possibly TRBD1 (6 bases). This CDR3 is 15 amino acids long. Germline V CDR1 and CDR2: SGHAT, FQNNGV. The V end was cut by 0 bases, the J end by 2 bases, with 10 bases between. CDR3 residues: CASSLESGDNYGYTF. Written as DNA, the CDR3 is TGTGCCAGCAGCTTAGAATCAGGGGACAACTATGGCTACACCTTC.

Worth noting for this clonotype: This may be a read error: a much more frequent sequence differs by one nucleotide. The rearrangement joins TRBV18 to TRBJ2-5, with a weak D call TRBD1 (5 bases). The CDR3 runs 14 residues. Trimming cost V 1 base and J 3 bases, with 9 bases left between them. CDR1 is KGHSH and CDR2 is LQKENI in the germline V gene. CDR3 bases: TGTGCCAGCTCACCACACGCAGGGAAAGAGACCCAGTACTTC. This gives the protein CASSPHAGKETQYF. The full variable domain, completed using reference TRBV18 and TRBJ2-5, is NAGVMQNPRHLVRRRGQEARLRCSPMKGHSHVYWYRQLPEEGLKFMVYLQKENIIDESGMPKERFSAEFPKEGPSILRIQQVVRGDSAAYFCASSPHAGKETQYFGPGTRLLVL.

This clonotype was observed a few times. The genes are TRBV11-2 and TRBJ2-2; D is unresolved. The CDR3 totals 13 residues. Germline CDR1 and CDR2: SGHAT and FQNNGV. Trimming pared 2 bases from V and 4 bases from J, leaving 5 bases between. The CDR3 is CASSLFSTGELFF. For the CDR3, the DNA is TGTGCCAGCAGCTTATTCTCCACCGGGGAGCTGTTTTTT.

The J gene is TRBJ2-6, the V gene TRBV27; 7 bases line up with TRBD1. With 6 bases clipped from V and 4 bases from J, the junction kept 6 bases outside the gene matches. The germline CDR1 and CDR2 sequences are MNHEY and SMNVEV (reference sequence). The CDR3 runs to 15 residues. Here the CDR3 reads CASRGRGFGANVLTF. CDR3 nucleotide sequence: TGTGCCAGCAGGGGCAGGGGGTTCGGGGCCAACGTCCTGACTTTC.